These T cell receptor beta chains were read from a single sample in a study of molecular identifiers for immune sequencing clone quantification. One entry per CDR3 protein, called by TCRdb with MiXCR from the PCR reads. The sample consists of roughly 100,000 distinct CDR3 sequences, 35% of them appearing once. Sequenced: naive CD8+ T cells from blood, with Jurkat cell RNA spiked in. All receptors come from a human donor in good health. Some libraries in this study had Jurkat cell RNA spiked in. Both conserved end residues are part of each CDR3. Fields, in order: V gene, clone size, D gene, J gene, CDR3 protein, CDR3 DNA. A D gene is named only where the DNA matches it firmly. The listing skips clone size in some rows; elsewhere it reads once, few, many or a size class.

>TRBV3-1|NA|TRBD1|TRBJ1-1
CASSQDMTGGFIEAFF
TGTGCCAGCAGCCAAGATATGACAGGGGGCTTCATTGAAGCTTTCTTT
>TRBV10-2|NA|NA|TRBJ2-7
CASSEVSWNQYF
TGCGCCAGCAGTGAGGTCAGCTGGAATCAGTACTTC
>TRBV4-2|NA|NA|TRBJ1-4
CASSQVSSPDEKLFF
TGTGCCAGCAGCCAAGTGTCATCCCCGGATGAAAAACTGTTTTTT
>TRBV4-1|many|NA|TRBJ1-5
CASSQDPRQINQPQHF
TGCGCCAGCAGCCAAGACCCGCGGCAGATCAATCAGCCCCAGCATTTT
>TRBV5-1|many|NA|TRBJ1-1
CASSLAPGNTEAFF
TGCGCCAGCAGCTTGGCGCCAGGGAACACTGAAGCTTTCTTT
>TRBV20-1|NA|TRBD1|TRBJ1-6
CSAPAGQGIGPLHF
TGCAGTGCTCCAGCGGGACAGGGGATTGGACCCCTCCACTTT
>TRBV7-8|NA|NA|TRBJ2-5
CASSPRGGETQYF
TGTGCCAGCAGCCCAAGGGGTGGAGAGACCCAGTACTTC
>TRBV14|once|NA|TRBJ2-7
CASCQDLGRSYEQYF
TGTGCCAGCTGCCAAGATTTGGGCAGGTCCTACGAGCAGTACTTC
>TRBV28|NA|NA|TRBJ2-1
CASSLWNNERFF
TGTGCCAGCAGTTTATGGAACAATGAGCGGTTCTTC
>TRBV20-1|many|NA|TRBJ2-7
CSARGDSGLGEQYF
TGCAGTGCTAGAGGGGACTCCGGATTGGGCGAGCAGTACTTC
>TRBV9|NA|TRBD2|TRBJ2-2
CASSAPRSSGRENTGELFF
TGTGCCAGCAGCGCCCCCCGGTCTAGCGGGAGGGAGAACACCGGGGAGCTGTTTTTT
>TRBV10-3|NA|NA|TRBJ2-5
CAIRPETQPQETQYF
TGTGCCATCAGGCCCGAGACTCAACCCCAAGAGACCCAGTACTTC
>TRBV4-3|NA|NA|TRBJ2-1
CASSQVSGDEQVF
TGCGCCAGCAGCCAAGTCTCCGGGGATGAGCAGGTCTTC
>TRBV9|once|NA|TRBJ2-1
CASSPFGGPTNEQFF
TGTGCCAGCAGCCCTTTCGGTGGTCCTACCAATGAGCAGTTCTTC
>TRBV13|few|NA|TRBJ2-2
CASNPQGSQAGELFF
TGTGCCAGCAACCCCCAGGGATCCCAGGCCGGGGAGCTGTTTTTT
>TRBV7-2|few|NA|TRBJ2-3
CASSWDKPSSTDTQYF
TGTGCCAGCAGCTGGGACAAGCCGTCTAGCACAGATACGCAGTATTTT
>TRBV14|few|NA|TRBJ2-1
CASSQVGRFDNEQFF
TGTGCCAGCAGCCAAGTGGGCAGGTTCGACAATGAGCAGTTCTTC
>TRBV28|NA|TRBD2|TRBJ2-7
CDSSPLAGGPIGYEQYF
TGTGACAGCAGTCCCCTAGCGGGAGGCCCGATCGGCTACGAGCAGTACTTC
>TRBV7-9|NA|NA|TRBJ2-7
CASSQGVGERAYEQYF
TGTGCCAGCAGTCAAGGGGTCGGGGAGAGAGCCTACGAGCAGTACTTC
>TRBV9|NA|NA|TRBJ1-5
CASSPPGVGQPQHF
TGTGCCAGCAGCCCCCCCGGGGTTGGTCAGCCCCAGCATTTT
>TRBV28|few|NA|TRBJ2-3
CASSRGPGTDTQYF
TGTGCCAGCAGTAGGGGACCCGGCACAGATACGCAGTATTTT
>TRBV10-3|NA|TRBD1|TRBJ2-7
CAITPGGNEQYF
TGTGCCATCACTCCAGGGGGCAACGAGCAGTACTTC
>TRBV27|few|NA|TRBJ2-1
CASSLSIAQSSYNEQFF
TGTGCCAGCAGTTTATCAATAGCGCAGAGCTCCTACAATGAGCAGTTCTTC
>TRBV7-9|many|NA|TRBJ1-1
CASSLGPTGRTTEAFF
TGTGCCAGCAGCTTAGGGCCCACGGGGAGAACCACTGAAGCTTTCTTT
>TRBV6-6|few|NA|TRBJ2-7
CASSWSFEQYF
TGTGCCAGCAGTTGGTCATTCGAGCAGTACTTC
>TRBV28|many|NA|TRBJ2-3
CASSFVQDNTDTQYF
TGTGCCAGCAGTTTTGTTCAGGACAACACAGATACGCAGTATTTT
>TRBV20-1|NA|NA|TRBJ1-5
CSAPGQNSNQPQHF
TGCAGTGCACCCGGACAGAACAGCAATCAGCCCCAGCATTTT
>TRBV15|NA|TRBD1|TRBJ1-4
CATTKDRGDEKLFF
TGTGCCACCACCAAGGACAGGGGGGACGAAAAACTGTTTTTT
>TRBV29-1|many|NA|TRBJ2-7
CSVLTLGPRYEQYF
TGCAGCGTCCTCACTTTGGGACCGAGATACGAGCAGTACTTC
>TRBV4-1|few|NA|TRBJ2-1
CASSQEPFRHLSHSPYNEQFF
TGCGCCAGCAGCCAAGAACCCTTCCGTCATTTGTCCCATTCACCCTACAATGAGCAGTTCTTC
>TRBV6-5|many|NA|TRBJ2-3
CASSSTGYLTDTQYF
TGTGCCAGCAGTTCAACAGGTTATTTGACAGATACGCAGTATTTT
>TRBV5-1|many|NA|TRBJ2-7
CASSILDRPYEQYF
TGCGCCAGCAGCATACTCGACCGACCCTACGAGCAGTACTTC
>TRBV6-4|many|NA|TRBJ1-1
CASSAGSHTEAFF
TGTGCCAGCAGTGCAGGGTCCCACACTGAAGCTTTCTTT
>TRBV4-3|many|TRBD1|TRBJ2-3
CASSHRTGENTQYF
TGCGCCAGCAGCCACCGGACAGGGGAAAATACGCAGTATTTT
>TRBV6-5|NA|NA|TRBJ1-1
CASSSYTEAFF
TGTGCCAGCAGTTCGTACACTGAAGCTTTCTTT
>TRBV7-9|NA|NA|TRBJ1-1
CASSPDSYTEAFF
TGTGCCAGCAGCCCAGACAGCTACACTGAAGCTTTCTTT
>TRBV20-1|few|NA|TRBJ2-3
CSARVRGRAGTDTQYF
TGCAGTGCTAGAGTAAGGGGGAGGGCGGGCACAGATACGCAGTATTTT
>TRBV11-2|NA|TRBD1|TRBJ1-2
CASSTGGGYGYTF
TGTGCCAGCAGCACAGGGGGCGGTTATGGCTACACCTTC
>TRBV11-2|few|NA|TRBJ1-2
CACSSYIRYGYTF
TGTGCCTGCAGCTCGTACATACGATATGGCTACACCTTC
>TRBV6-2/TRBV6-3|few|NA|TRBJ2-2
CASSYFFPTGGNTGELFF
TGTGCCAGCAGTTACTTTTTCCCGACAGGCGGGAACACCGGGGAGCTGTTTTTT
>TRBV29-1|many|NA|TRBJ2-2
CSVALPIRSGNTGELFF
TGCAGCGTTGCCCTTCCAATTCGAAGCGGGAACACCGGGGAGCTGTTTTTT
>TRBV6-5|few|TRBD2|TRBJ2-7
CASTGSGGPALLYF
TGTGCCAGCACGGGTAGCGGGGGCCCCGCGCTTCTGTACTTC
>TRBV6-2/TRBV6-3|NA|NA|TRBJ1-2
CASSSPDKATLYGYTF
TGTGCCAGCAGTTCCCCGGACAAGGCAACTCTTTATGGCTACACCTTC
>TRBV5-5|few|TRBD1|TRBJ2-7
CASSIRDRPYEQYF
TGTGCCAGCAGCATCCGGGACAGGCCCTACGAGCAGTACTTC
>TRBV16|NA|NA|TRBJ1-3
CASSPLFLLRGNTIYF
TGTGCCAGCAGCCCGTTATTCCTCTTGCGTGGAAACACCATATATTTT